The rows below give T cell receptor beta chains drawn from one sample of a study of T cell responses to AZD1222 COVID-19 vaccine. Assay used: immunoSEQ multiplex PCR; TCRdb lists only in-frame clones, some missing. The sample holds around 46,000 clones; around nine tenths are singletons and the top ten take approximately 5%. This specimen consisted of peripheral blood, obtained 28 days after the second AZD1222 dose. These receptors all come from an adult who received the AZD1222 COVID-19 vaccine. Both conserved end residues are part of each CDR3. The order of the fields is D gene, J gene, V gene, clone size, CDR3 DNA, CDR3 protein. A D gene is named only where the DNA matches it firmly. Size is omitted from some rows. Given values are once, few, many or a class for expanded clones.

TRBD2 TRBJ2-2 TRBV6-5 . TGTGCCGGTCGGACTAGTTCCACCGGGGAGCTGTTTTTT CAGRTSSTGELFF
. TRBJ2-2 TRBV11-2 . TGTGCCAGCAGCCGCCGGGACACATCTGACTCGAACACCGGGGAGCTGTTTTTT CASSRRDTSDSNTGELFF
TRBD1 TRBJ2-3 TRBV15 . TGTGCCACCAGCAGAGGACAGGGGTCCACAGATACGCAGTATTTT CATSRGQGSTDTQYF
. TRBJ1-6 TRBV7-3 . TGTGCCAGCAACTCCTTTATTTCACGGCGGGGCAGGCCTAATTCACCCCTCCACTTT CASNSFISRRGRPNSPLHF
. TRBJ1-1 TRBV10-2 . TGCGCCACCGAACGGGACAAGAACACTGAAGCTTTCTTT CATERDKNTEAFF
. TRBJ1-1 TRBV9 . TGTGCCAGCAGCAGGGGTCCCACTGAAGCTTTCTTT CASSRGPTEAFF
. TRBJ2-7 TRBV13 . TGTGCCAGCAGCTCCCGACAGGAGAACCACGAGCAGTACTTC CASSSRQENHEQYF
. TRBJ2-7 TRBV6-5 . TGTGCCAGTCAAGCTTCCTTCGACTACGAGCAGTACTTC CASQASFDYEQYF
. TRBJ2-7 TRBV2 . TGTGCCAGCAGTGAACGGCGGGGTCATTACGAGCAGTACTTC CASSERRGHYEQYF
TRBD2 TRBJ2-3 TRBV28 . TGTGCCAGCAAAGTCTCGGGAGGGAGCACAGATACGCAGTATTTT CASKVSGGSTDTQYF
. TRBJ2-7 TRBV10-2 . TGCGCCACGGCCCCCGGCACAGGACCTTTTGAGCAGTACTTC CATAPGTGPFEQYF
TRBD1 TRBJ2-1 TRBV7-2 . TGTGCCAGCAGCCCTGGGACAGGGAGCAATGAGCAGTTCTTC CASSPGTGSNEQFF
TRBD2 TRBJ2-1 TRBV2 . TGTGCCAGCAGTGTGGTTAGCGGGGGGGCAGGTGAGCAGTTCTTC CASSVVSGGAGEQFF
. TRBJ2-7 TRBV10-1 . TGCGCCAGCAGTGAAATGCTCGCCAGCGAGCAGTACTTC CASSEMLASEQYF
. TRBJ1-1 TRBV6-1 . TGTGCCAGCAGTGATTTAAGGGAAGGGGACACTGAAGCTTTCTTT CASSDLREGDTEAFF
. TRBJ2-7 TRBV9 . TGTGCCAGCAGCGTCGCTACCGGGGGCCTCTACGAGCAGTACTTC CASSVATGGLYEQYF
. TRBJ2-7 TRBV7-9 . TGTGCCAGCAGCTTAGAGCTAGCCACCTACGAGCAGTACTTC CASSLELATYEQYF
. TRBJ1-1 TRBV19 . TGTGCCAGTAGTTCTCAGGTCCCTGGCACTGAAGCTTTCTTT CASSSQVPGTEAFF
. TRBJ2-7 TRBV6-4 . TGTGCCAGCAGTGAGCAGGGGATAGGGGAGCAGTACTTC CASSEQGIGEQYF
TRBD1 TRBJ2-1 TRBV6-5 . TGTGCCATCTCGACAGGGACCTACAATGAGCAGTTCTTC CAISTGTYNEQFF
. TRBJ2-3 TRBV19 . TGTGCCAGTAGTATAGAGGCAGGGGCGGATACGCAGTATTTT CASSIEAGADTQYF
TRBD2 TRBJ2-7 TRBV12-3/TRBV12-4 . TGTGCCAGCAGGGACCACGGGACTATCGGGCAGTACTTC CASRDHGTIGQYF
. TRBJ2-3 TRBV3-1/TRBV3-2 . TGTGCCAGCAGCCGCCAAGGTTATAACGGTCCCACAGATACGCAGTATTTT CASSRQGYNGPTDTQYF
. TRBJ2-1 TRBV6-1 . TGTGCCAGCAGTTACTCCTACAATGAGCAGTTCTTC CASSYSYNEQFF
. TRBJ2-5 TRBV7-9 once TGTGCCAGCAGCTTAGTCAGCTGGACCCAAGAGACCCAGTACTTC CASSLVSWTQETQYF
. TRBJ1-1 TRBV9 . TGTGCCAGCAGCGTAGAGGGAACGAACACTGAAGCTTTCTTT CASSVEGTNTEAFF
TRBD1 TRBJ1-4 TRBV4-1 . TGCGCCAGCAGCCGGGGACAGGCGGTGGAAAAACTGTTTTTT CASSRGQAVEKLFF
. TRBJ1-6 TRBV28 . TGTGCCAGCAGCCGCCCAACTAATTCACCCCTCCACTTT CASSRPTNSPLHF
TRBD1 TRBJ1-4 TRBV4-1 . TGCGCCAGCAGCCACACCCGGGACAGGACTGCTTCTAATGAAAAACTGTTTTTT CASSHTRDRTASNEKLFF
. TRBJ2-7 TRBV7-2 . TGTGCCAGCAGCTTAGGGGTCGGGAGCCCAGAGCAGTACTTC CASSLGVGSPEQYF
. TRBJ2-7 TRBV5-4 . TGTGCCAGCAGCCCCGGGGCAGGGCTCTACGAGCAGTACTTC CASSPGAGLYEQYF
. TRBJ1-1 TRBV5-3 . TGTGCCAGAAGCCCACGGCCGCCCGTGAACACTGAAGCTTTCTTT CARSPRPPVNTEAFF
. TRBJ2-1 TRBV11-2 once TGTGCCAGCAGCTTTCGCAATGAGCAGTTCTTC CASSFRNEQFF
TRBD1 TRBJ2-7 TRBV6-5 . TGTGCCAGCAGTTACAACCAGGGGGCTGGGTACGAGCAGTACTTC CASSYNQGAGYEQYF
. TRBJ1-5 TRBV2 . TGTGCCAGCAGTGAAGATGAGCGGCGGCCCCAGCATTTT CASSEDERRPQHF
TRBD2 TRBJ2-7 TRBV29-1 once TGCAGCGTTGTTGCGGGAGGGAGCTACGAGCAGTACTTC CSVVAGGSYEQYF
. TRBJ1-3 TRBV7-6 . TGTGCCAGCAGCTCCGGGACCCATGGGGACACCATATATTTT CASSSGTHGDTIYF
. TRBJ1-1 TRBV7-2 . TGTGCCAGCAGCCCCAACCTACAGGGACACCTGAACACTGAAGCTTTCTTT CASSPNLQGHLNTEAFF
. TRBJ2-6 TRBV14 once TGTGCCAGCAGCCAAAGCTCTGGGGCCAACGTCCTGACTTTC CASSQSSGANVLTF
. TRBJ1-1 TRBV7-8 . TGTGCCAGCCGCCCCCGAGACCACACTGAAGCTTTCTTT CASRPRDHTEAFF
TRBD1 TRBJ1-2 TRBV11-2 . TGTGCCAGCAGGCACCCCGGGACAGGGAAGGGCTACACCTTC CASRHPGTGKGYTF
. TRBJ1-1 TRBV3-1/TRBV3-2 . TGTGCCAGCAGACGGGACACGAACACTGAAGCTTTCTTT CASRRDTNTEAFF
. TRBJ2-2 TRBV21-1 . TGTGCCAGCAGCAAAGCGGAGCGGGAGGACCCCGGGGAGCTGTTTTTT CASSKAEREDPGELFF
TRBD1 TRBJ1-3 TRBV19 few TGTGCCAGTAGTGACCAGGGGGCCGGCTCTGGAAACACCATATATTTT CASSDQGAGSGNTIYF
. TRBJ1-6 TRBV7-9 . TGTGCGGGGCAGGGACGAGGGGTCTCACCCCTCCACTTT CAGQGRGVSPLHF
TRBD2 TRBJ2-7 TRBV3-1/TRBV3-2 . TGTGCCAGCAGCCAGGGACTAGCGGGAGGGCCAGGTTACGAGCAGTACTTC CASSQGLAGGPGYEQYF
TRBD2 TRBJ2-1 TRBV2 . TGTGCCAGCAGTGTGAGGCGGGAGGCTCCTCCGGGTTCCTACAATGAGCAGTTCTTC CASSVRREAPPGSYNEQFF
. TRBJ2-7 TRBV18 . TGTGCCAGCTCACGGCCAGGGGCCAGCTCCTACGAGCAGTACTTC CASSRPGASSYEQYF
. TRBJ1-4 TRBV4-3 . TGCGCCAGCAGCTTATGGGGGGGGGAAAAACTGTTTTTT CASSLWGGEKLFF
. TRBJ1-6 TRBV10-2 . TGCGCCAGCAGTGAAACACCATCTTCACCCCTCCACTTT CASSETPSSPLHF
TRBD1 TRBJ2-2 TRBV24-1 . TGTGCCACCAGTGATTTAGGGCAGGGGGCGGCCGGGGAGCTGTTTTTT CATSDLGQGAAGELFF
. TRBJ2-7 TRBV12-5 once TGTGCTAGTGGTTTTGAGGGGGTCGAGCAGTACTTC CASGFEGVEQYF
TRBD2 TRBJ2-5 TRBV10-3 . TGTGCCATCAGTGGGTCCGGGACTAGCGGGAGTGGGCCGGAGACCCAGTACTTC CAISGSGTSGSGPETQYF
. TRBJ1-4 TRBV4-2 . TGTGCCAGCAGCCAAGAAACGGGACTCCTCACGAGGCGTGAAAAACTGTTTTTT CASSQETGLLTRREKLFF
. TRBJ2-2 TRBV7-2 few TGTGCCAGCAGCTTAGCGCAGGTTTCCGACGGGGAGCTGTTTTTT CASSLAQVSDGELFF
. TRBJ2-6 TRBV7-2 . TGTGCCAGCAAAACAGGGACTGGGGCCAACGTCCTGACTTTC CASKTGTGANVLTF
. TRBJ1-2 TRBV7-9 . TGTGCCAGCAGCTACAAAGGACTGGGGAAAGGGGGCTATGGCTACACCTTC CASSYKGLGKGGYGYTF
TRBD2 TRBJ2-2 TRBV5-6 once TGTGCCAGCAGCTCTACTAGCGGGAGGGCCGGGGAGCTGTTTTTT CASSSTSGRAGELFF
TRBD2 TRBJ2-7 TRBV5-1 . TGCGCCAGCAGCCTCCGGATGGCTAGCGGGGTTTCCTACGAGCAGTACTTC CASSLRMASGVSYEQYF
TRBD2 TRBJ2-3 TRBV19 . TGTGCCAGTACTAAGCGGGGGGACTTGTATAGCACAGATACGCAGTATTTT CASTKRGDLYSTDTQYF